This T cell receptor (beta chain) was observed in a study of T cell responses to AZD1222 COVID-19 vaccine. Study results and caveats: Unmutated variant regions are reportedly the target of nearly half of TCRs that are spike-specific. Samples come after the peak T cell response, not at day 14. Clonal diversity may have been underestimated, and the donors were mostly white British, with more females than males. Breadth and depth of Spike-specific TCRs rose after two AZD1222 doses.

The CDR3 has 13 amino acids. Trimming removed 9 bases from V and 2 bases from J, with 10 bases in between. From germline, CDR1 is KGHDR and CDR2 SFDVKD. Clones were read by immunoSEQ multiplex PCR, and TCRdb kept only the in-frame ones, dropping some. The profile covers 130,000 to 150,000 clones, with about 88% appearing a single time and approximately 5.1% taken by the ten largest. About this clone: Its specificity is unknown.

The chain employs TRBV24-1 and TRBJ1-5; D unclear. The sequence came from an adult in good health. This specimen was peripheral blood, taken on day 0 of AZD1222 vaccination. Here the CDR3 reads CATGVLGNQPQHF. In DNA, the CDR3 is TGTGCCACCGGGGTTCTCGGCAATCAGCCCCAGCATTTT.